One and the same sample provided the 20 T cell receptor beta chains below, sequenced in a study of cytomegalovirus exposure and HLA in healthy donors. The PCR employed 60 Vbeta primers together with 13 Jbeta primers. Sequencing was performed with immunoSEQ multiplex PCR; in TCRdb, only in-frame clones are kept and a portion is missing. The data contain fewer than 200,000 clones, 65% to 85% of them singletons. Material: PBMCs. These receptors originate from a female donor in good health and CMV-seronegative.

The CDR3 DNA sequence: TGTGCCATCAGTGGCCAGGGACAGGGGAACTACGAGCAGTACTTC. Translating it yields CAISGQGQGNYEQYF. This chain connects TRBV10-3 to TRBJ2-7, with 10 bases matching TRBD1. Losses at the gene ends were 4 bases for V and 3 bases for J; bases not matched to a gene: 6. The CDR3 contains 15 residues. Germline V lookup: CDR1 ENHRY, CDR2 SYGVKD.

The chain couples TRBV29-1 to TRBJ1-4; D is uncertain. There are 11 residues in the CDR3. Looked up from germline, CDR1 is SQVTM and CDR2 is ANQGSEA. V dropped 6 bases and J dropped 8 bases, with 10 bases sitting between them. For the CDR3, the DNA is TGCAGCGTCCACACGGGGGAAAAACTGTTTTTT. Residues: CSVHTGEKLFF.

This clone was detected a few times. The chain employs TRBV7-2 and TRBJ2-1; possibly TRBD2 for D (6 bases). Trimming took off 4 bases at V and 6 bases at J, with 13 bases between the two ends. This CDR3 region has 14 residues. Germline V gene lookup returns CDR1 SGHTA and CDR2 FQGNSA. The DNA of the CDR3 is TGTGCCAGCAGCTCCCCGCGGGGTGGCAATGAGCAGTTCTTC. Translating it yields CASSSPRGGNEQFF.

This clone was seen more than once but under ten times. J is TRBJ2-5 and V is TRBV6-6; TRBD2 matches at 7 bases. The last part of the DNA fits TRBJ2-7 better; the J call may be wrong. Germline-derived CDR1 and CDR2 are MNHNY and SVGAGI (reference sequence). The CDR3 runs to 16 residues. The CDR3 nucleotides are TGTGCCAGCGCCGGGTATGTGGGAGGGCCGAACTACGAGCAGTACTTC. It yields the protein CASAGYVGGPNYEQYF.

The genes are TRBV6-5 and TRBJ2-1; tentatively, D is TRBD1 (7 bases). This CDR3 comprises 15 residues. Germline CDR1 reads MNHEY; CDR2 reads SVGAGI. The V and J ends lost 2 bases and 0 bases respectively, with 8 bases between them. This CDR3 reads CASSYQGGSYNEQFF. CDR3 nucleotide sequence: TGTGCCAGCAGTTACCAGGGGGGCTCCTACAATGAGCAGTTCTTC.

The chain joins TRBV7-2 to TRBJ1-2, with 7 nucleotides matching TRBD1. The CDR3 spans 16 residues. The germline gives CDR1 SGHTA, CDR2 FQGNSA. With V trimmed by 4 bases and J by 3 bases, 11 bases remained unmatched. The CDR3 nucleotides read TGTGCCAGCAGCTCCCCGAGAACAGGGGTAGACTATGGCTACACCTTC. This gives the protein CASSSPRTGVDYGYTF.

The genes are TRBV30 and TRBJ1-6, with D possibly being TRBD1 (6 bases). The germline gives CDR1 GTSNPN, CDR2 SVGIG (reference sequence). CDR3 length equals 13 residues. V was pared by 2 bases and J by 7 bases, with 9 bases between. DNA for the CDR3: TGTGCCTGGAGTCGACAGGAAAATTCACCCCTCCACTTT. Its protein is CAWSRQENSPLHF.

J is TRBJ1-1 and V is TRBV7-8; tentative D call: TRBD1 (6 bases). The V gene's germline CDR1 is SGHVS and CDR2 FQNEAQ. V gave up 6 bases and J gave up 4 bases, with 21 bases separating them. This CDR3 region has 16 residues. CDR3 DNA sequence: TGTGCCAGCAGTATCCAACCACTCACAGGGTTCACTGAAGCTTTCTTT. Its translation is CASSIQPLTGFTEAFF.

This chain links TRBV25-1 with TRBJ2-2, with 7 bases lining up with TRBD1. Per the germline V gene, CDR1 is MGHDK and CDR2 is SYGVNS. J lost 4 bases, V lost 3 bases, and 5 bases had no gene match. The CDR3 contains 15 residues. The CDR3, as DNA: TGTGCCAGCAGTGAGCGACAGGGCTCCACCGGGGAGCTGTTTTTT. It yields the protein CASSERQGSTGELFF.

The CDR3 bases are TGTGCCAGCAGCGACCCCGGACAGGGAAGCTCCTACGAGCAGTACTTC. This sequence encodes CASSDPGQGSSYEQYF. This chain uses TRBV11-2 with TRBJ2-7; 8 nucleotides match TRBD1. The CDR3 contains 16 residues. Germline-derived CDR1 and CDR2 are SGHAT and FQNNGV. With 5 bases clipped from V and 0 bases from J, the junction kept 9 bases outside the gene matches. Based on the CDR3 plus reference TRBV11-2 and TRBJ2-7, the full variable domain is EAGVAQSPRYKIIEKRQSVAFWCNPISGHATLYWYQQILGQGPKLLIQFQNNGVVDDSQLPKDRFSAERLKGVDSTLKIQPAKLEDSAVYLCASSDPGQGSSYEQYFGPGTRLTVT.

This clone was observed a handful of times. The V gene is TRBV27, the J gene TRBJ1-2; 10 bases fit TRBD1. V lost 1 base to trimming and J lost 7 bases; unmatched junction nucleotides: 6. The CDR3 covers 15 residues. Germline CDR1 reads MNHEY; CDR2 reads SMNVEV (reference sequence). CDR3 sequence (DNA): TGTGCCAGCAGTTTATTCCCCGGGACAGGGGTTGGCTACACCTTC. Encoded protein: CASSLFPGTGVGYTF.

CDR3: CASSLGLYNEQFF. Written as DNA, the CDR3 is TGCGCCAGCAGCTTGGGACTGTACAATGAGCAGTTCTTC. The chain carries TRBV5-1 and TRBJ2-1; D is ambiguous. There are 13 residues in the CDR3. Trimming stripped 0 bases from V and 4 bases from J, with 5 bases between. Germline-derived CDR1 and CDR2 are SGHRS and YFSETQ. The full variable domain, completed using reference TRBV5-1 and TRBJ2-1, is KAGVTQTPRYLIKTRGQQVTLSCSPISGHRSVSWYQQTPGQGLQFLFEYFSETQRNKGNFPGRFSGRQFSNSRSEMNVSTLELGDSALYLCASSLGLYNEQFFGPGTRLTVL.

On this clone itself: Other DNA sequences within the sample encode an identical CDR3. V is TRBV6-5 and J is TRBJ1-1; no clear D gene. V was cut by 5 bases and J by 0 bases, with 7 bases left in between. The germline gives CDR1 MNHEY, CDR2 SVGAGI. The CDR3 length is 13 residues. The CDR3 nucleotides are TGTGCCAGCAGTCCTAGGTTGAACACTGAAGCTTTCTTT. The encoded protein is CASSPRLNTEAFF.

The chain combines TRBV5-4 with TRBJ2-5; 10 bases are shared with TRBD2. The CDR3 is 14 residues long. The junction had 5 bases not matched to a gene; V was cut back by 4 bases and J by 5 bases. CDR1 is SGHNT and CDR2 is YYREEE in the germline V gene (reference sequence). CDR3 sequence (DNA): TGTGCCAGCAGCAGAGCGGGAGGGCCGGAGACCCAGTACTTC. It yields the protein CASSRAGGPETQYF.

This rearrangement joins TRBV6-5 to TRBJ1-1, with 9 bases identical to TRBD1. V dropped 6 bases and J dropped 5; count of bases not matched to a gene: 4. The germline V gene encodes CDR1 MNHEY and CDR2 SVGAGI. This CDR3 has 13 amino acids. CDR3 sequence (DNA): TGTGCCAGCAGGGACAGGGGATCTACTGAAGCTTTCTTT. Its translation is CASRDRGSTEAFF.

This chain joins TRBV5-4 and TRBJ2-1; 7 bases are a match to TRBD1. The CDR3 is made up of 16 amino acids. V gave up 4 bases and J gave up 0 bases; unmatched junction bases: 7. The V gene's germline CDR1 is SGHNT and CDR2 YYREEE (reference sequence). In nucleotides, the CDR3 is TGTGCCAGCAGCCCGACAGGGCCGAGCTCCTACAATGAGCAGTTCTTC. Amino acid sequence: CASSPTGPSSYNEQFF. The full variable domain, its missing parts supplied by reference TRBV5-4 and TRBJ2-1, is ETGVTQSPTHLIKTRGQQVTLRCSSQSGHNTVSWYQQALGQGPQFIFQYYREEENGRGNFPPRFSGLQFPNYSSELNVNALELDDSALYLCASSPTGPSSYNEQFFGPGTRLTVL.

The rearrangement uses TRBV12-5 and TRBJ2-1; no reliable D call. CDR3 length equals 14 residues. Trimming pared 6 bases from V and 2 bases from J, leaving 11 bases between. Germline CDR1 and CDR2: LGHNT and FRNRAP. Written as DNA, the CDR3 is TGTGCTAGTGGCAGAGGAACTACCTACAATGAGCAGTTCTTC. Protein sequence: CASGRGTTYNEQFF. Variable domain in full (rest from reference TRBV12-5 and TRBJ2-1): DARVTQTPRHKVTEMGQEVTMRCQPILGHNTVFWYRQTMMQGLELLAYFRNRAPLDDSGMPKDRFSAEMPDATLATLKIQPSEPRDSAVYFCASGRGTTYNEQFFGPGTRLTVL.

This clone was detected a few times. This rearrangement joins TRBV6-1 to TRBJ2-7; 7 bases align to TRBD2. This CDR3 spans 16 amino acids. Germline CDR1 is MNHNS and CDR2 is SASEGT. V lost 1 base, J lost 3 bases, and 9 bases stayed unmatched. In nucleotides, the CDR3 is TGTGCCAGCAGTGAAGAAAGCGGCAGGGAGGGCTACGAGCAGTACTTC. Protein product: CASSEESGREGYEQYF.

Of note for this clone: Other DNA variants within this sample encode the same CDR3. The chain has TRBV19 and TRBJ1-4, with 10 bases that match TRBD1. V lost 1 base and J lost 7; bases outside the gene matches: 3. The germline V gene has CDR1 LNHDA and CDR2 SQIVND (reference sequence). CDR3 length: 15 amino acids. The CDR3 coding sequence is TGTGCCAGTAGTATAGGTGGGACAGGGGCTGAAAAACTGTTTTTT. This translates into CASSIGGTGAEKLFF.

This clone occurred a few times. The V call is TRBV5-1, the J call TRBJ2-2; D is possibly TRBD1 (6 bases). V gave up 6 bases and J gave up 2 bases, with 11 bases separating them. The CDR3 is 14 amino acids. CDR1 is SGHRS and CDR2 is YFSETQ in the germline V gene. CDR3 sequence reads: CASTQGLNTGELFF. In DNA form, the CDR3 reads TGCGCCAGCACCCAGGGGCTTAACACCGGGGAGCTGTTTTTT.